This entry lists 32 T cell receptor beta chains sequenced from one sample in a study of response to subunit inactivated influenza vaccine. TCRdb re-called the RT-PCR reads through MiXCR, storing one row per CDR3 protein. The table lists hundreds of thousands of distinct CDR3 sequences, roughly 20% of them singletons. The sample in question was PBMCs from blood, obtained roughly 5 days after vaccination. The receptors were sampled from a man in his fifties who received an inactivated influenza vaccine.

The table lists this clonotype with many counts. The V call is TRBV5-1, the J call TRBJ2-5; 8 nucleotides align to TRBD1. V was pared by 4 bases and J by 6 bases, with 14 bases of the junction left unmatched. The CDR3 totals 16 residues. Germline CDR1 reads SGHRS; CDR2 reads YFSETQ. The DNA of the CDR3 is TGCGCCAGCAGCCCTGGCTTGTCCACAGGGGGGAAGACCCAGTACTTC. Its protein is CASSPGLSTGGKTQYF.

This clonotype has a count of ten or more. The rearrangement joins TRBV5-1 to TRBJ2-7; D remains unclear. The CDR3 consists of 14 residues. Trimming removed 0 bases from V and 0 bases from J, with 7 bases in between. Germline-derived CDR1 and CDR2 are SGHRS and YFSETQ. CDR3 coding DNA: TGCGCCAGCAGCTTGGAGGGAAACTCCTACGAGCAGTACTTC. Translated: CASSLEGNSYEQYF.

The CDR3 DNA sequence: TGCAGTGCTAGAGACCCGATGACAGGGTATGGCGAGCAGTTCTTC. Protein product: CSARDPMTGYGEQFF. This sequence joins TRBV20-1 and TRBJ2-1; 7 nucleotides agree with TRBD1. The V gene end was trimmed by 0 bases and the J gene end by 10 bases; junction bases not matched to a gene: 12. The CDR3 spans 15 residues. CDR1 and CDR2 (germline): DFQATT, SNEGSKA (reference sequence).

The V gene is TRBV10-3, the J gene TRBJ2-3; D is undetermined. The CDR3 length is 12 residues. Germline V gives CDR1 ENHRY, CDR2 SYGVKD. Trimming left V 8 bases short and J 0 bases short, with 6 bases between. CDR3 in DNA: TGTGCCATCGGAGCTAGCACAGATACGCAGTATTTT. Protein product: CAIGASTDTQYF.

This chain joins TRBV13 and TRBJ1-2; D is possibly TRBD1 (5 bases). Trimming cost V 5 bases and J 4 bases, with 17 bases left between them. Germline V lookup: CDR1 PRHDT, CDR2 FYEKMQ (reference sequence). The CDR3 spans 15 residues. The CDR3 nucleotides are TGTGCCAGCAGCCGCGAGGGACGAGAGCTCTATGGCTACACCTTC. Translating it yields CASSREGRELYGYTF.

The sample holds a few counts of this clonotype. The gene calls are TRBV6-2 or TRBV6-3 and TRBJ1-5; 7 nucleotides match TRBD1. V lost 0 bases, J lost 0 bases, and 8 bases stayed unmatched. Germline-derived CDR1 and CDR2 are MNHEY and SVGEGT. CDR3 size: 18 residues. The CDR3 region has the DNA TGTGCCAGCAGTTACTCGTACGACAGGGCCCGTAGCAATCAGCCCCAGCATTTT. Translated: CASSYSYDRARSNQPQHF.

The V call is TRBV6-1, the J call TRBJ2-7; D may be TRBD1 or TRBD2 (5 bases each). CDR1 and CDR2 from the germline V gene are MNHNS and SASEGT. Trimming cost V 5 bases and J 6 bases, with 20 bases left between them. The CDR3 has 15 amino acids. CDR3 protein: CASSPRGRRKIEQYF. CDR3 bases: TGTGCCAGCAGTCCCCGGGGCAGGCGGAAGATCGAGCAGTACTTC.

The genes are TRBV29-1 and TRBJ2-2; no definite D call. Trimming stripped 3 bases from V and 3 bases from J, with 5 bases between. The CDR3 is made up of 12 amino acids. The germline V gene encodes CDR1 SQVTM and CDR2 ANQGSEA. CDR3 bases: TGCAGCGTTGAGTTCGACACCGGGGAGCTGTTTTTT. Its translation: CSVEFDTGELFF.

This clonotype has a handful of counts. The chain joins TRBV28 to TRBJ2-3; no clear D. Looked up from germline, CDR1 is MDHEN and CDR2 is SYDVKM. The CDR3 has 13 amino acids. V was clipped by 5 bases and J by 4 bases, with 10 bases between them. For the CDR3, the DNA is TGTGCCAGCAGTAGTGGTTTCGCAGATACGCAGTATTTT. It translates to CASSSGFADTQYF.

This clonotype was counted between two and nine times. J is TRBJ2-3 and V is TRBV5-1; D gene unclear. V lost 0 bases to trimming and J lost 1 base, with 12 bases between them. The germline gives CDR1 SGHRS, CDR2 YFSETQ. The CDR3 is made up of 16 amino acids. The CDR3: CASSLDARRGTDTQYF. In DNA, the CDR3 is TGCGCCAGCAGCTTGGATGCCCGAAGGGGCACAGATACGCAGTATTTT.

The chain recombines TRBV5-1 with TRBJ1-1; tentative D call: TRBD1 (6 bases). This CDR3 has 13 amino acids. The V and J ends lost 0 bases and 7 bases respectively, with 10 bases between them. The germline V gene encodes CDR1 SGHRS and CDR2 YFSETQ. In DNA form, the CDR3 reads TGCGCCAGCAGCTTGGCCGTCAGGGGTGAAGCTTTCTTT. Translated: CASSLAVRGEAFF.

The rearrangement joins TRBV7-3 to TRBJ2-5; D call uncertain. Germline loops: CDR1 SGHTA, CDR2 FQGTGA. Trimming left V 5 bases short and J 1 base short, with 8 bases between. The CDR3 runs to 13 residues. In DNA, the CDR3 is TGTGCCAGCAGCCGGAGCGCCCAAGAGACCCAGTACTTC. Protein: CASSRSAQETQYF.

The rearrangement joins TRBV4-2 to TRBJ1-1, with D perhaps matching TRBD1 (5 bases). Germline CDR1 and CDR2: LGHNA and YNFKEQ. This CDR3 region has 13 residues. V was clipped by 4 bases and J by 7 bases, with 13 bases between them. The CDR3 protein is CASSPVRDVEAFF. For the CDR3, the DNA is TGTGCCAGCAGCCCGGTCCGGGACGTTGAAGCTTTCTTT.

The V gene is TRBV7-3, the J gene TRBJ2-1; 9 nucleotides line up with TRBD2. The germline CDR1 and CDR2 sequences are SGHTA and FQGTGA. The CDR3 totals 17 residues. The V segment lost 3 bases and the J segment 7 bases; nucleotides outside the gene matches: 13. The CDR3 sequence: CASSFRGVSGSYNEQFF. The CDR3 DNA follows: TGTGCCAGCAGCTTCCGGGGTGTTAGCGGGAGCTATAATGAGCAGTTCTTC.

V usage is TRBV25-1 and J usage is TRBJ1-2; a possible D gene is TRBD1 (6 bases). With 4 bases removed from V and 1 base from J, the gap between germline ends came to 13 bases. The CDR3 has 15 amino acids. Germline CDR1 is MGHDK and CDR2 is SYGVNS. The CDR3 protein is CASSVQGRGNYGYTF. DNA for the CDR3: TGTGCCAGCAGTGTACAGGGTAGGGGTAACTATGGCTACACCTTC.

This clonotype turned up a few times. The rearrangement uses TRBV7-2 and TRBJ1-2, with 8 bases that match TRBD1. Germline trimming cut 0 bases from V and 7 bases from J; bases unmatched to any gene: 7. Germline CDR1 SGHTA, CDR2 FQGNSA. This CDR3 is built from 15 residues. The DNA of the CDR3 is TGTGCCAGCAGCTTAGCGTCGGCAGGGACAGGTGGCTACACCTTC. Its translation: CASSLASAGTGGYTF.

The V call is TRBV18, the J call TRBJ2-2; D unclear. CDR3 size: 13 residues. Per germline, CDR1 KGHSH and CDR2 LQKENI. Trimming pared 2 bases from V and 4 bases from J, leaving 5 bases between. CDR3: CASSPMTTGELFF. The CDR3 nucleotides are TGTGCCAGCTCACCAATGACCACCGGGGAGCTGTTTTTT. Drawing the rest from reference TRBV18 and TRBJ2-2, the complete variable domain is NAGVMQNPRHLVRRRGQEARLRCSPMKGHSHVYWYRQLPEEGLKFMVYLQKENIIDESGMPKERFSAEFPKEGPSILRIQQVVRGDSAAYFCASSPMTTGELFFGEGSRLTVL.

The J gene is TRBJ2-1, the V gene TRBV5-4; D may correspond to TRBD1 or TRBD2 (5 bases each). The germline gives CDR1 SGHNT, CDR2 YYREEE (reference sequence). The CDR3 spans 15 residues. Trimming cost V 2 bases and J 2 bases, with 11 bases left between them. The CDR3 nucleotides read TGTGCCAGCAGCTTTGCCCCGGGGCCCTACAATGAGCAGTTCTTC. Its protein product is CASSFAPGPYNEQFF.

There are many counts of this clonotype. The chain joins TRBV27 to TRBJ2-7, with 9 bases lining up with TRBD2. This CDR3 has 13 residues. Germline V gene data show CDR1 as MNHEY and CDR2 as SMNVEV (reference sequence). The J segment lost 2 bases and the V segment lost 9 bases, leaving 5 bases of the junction unmatched. The CDR3 nucleotides are TGTGCCAGTCGAGCTAGCGGGACCTACGAGCAGTACTTC. Amino acids: CASRASGTYEQYF.

This rearrangement joins TRBV11-1 to TRBJ2-7; possible D gene TRBD1, 5 bases. Trimming removed 3 bases at V and 3 bases at J, with 15 bases between. The CDR3 spans 15 residues. The germline V gene has CDR1 SGHAT and CDR2 FQDESV (reference sequence). In nucleotides, the CDR3 is TGTGCCAGCAGCTTGACAGACGGCAATTTCTACGAGCAGTACTTC. Encoded protein: CASSLTDGNFYEQYF. Full variable domain (remainder filled in from reference TRBV11-1 and TRBJ2-7): EAEVAQSPRYKITEKSQAVAFWCDPISGHATLYWYRQILGQGPELLVQFQDESVVDDSQLPKDRFSAERLKGVDSTLKIQPAELGDSAMYLCASSLTDGNFYEQYFGPGTRLTVT.

V usage is TRBV6-5 and J usage is TRBJ2-4, with TRBD2 matching 7 bases. The closer fit of TRBJ2-1 to the DNA end suggests the J call may be wrong. The CDR3 is 15 amino acids. Germline V gives CDR1 MNHEY, CDR2 SVGAGI. The CDR3 DNA is TGTGCCAGCAGTTACGGGAGGGAGGGCAAAAACATTCAGTTCTTC. Amino acid sequence: CASSYGREGKNIQFF.

This clonotype was counted between two and nine times. The genes are TRBV5-1 and TRBJ1-4; 7 positions agree with TRBD1. This CDR3 has 14 residues. Trimming cost V 4 bases and J 2 bases; bases outside gene matches: 2. Germline-derived CDR1 and CDR2 are SGHRS and YFSETQ. This CDR3 is CASSPTGTNEKLFF. CDR3 nucleotides: TGCGCCAGCAGCCCGACAGGGACTAATGAAAAACTGTTTTTT.

The chain is built from TRBV29-1 and TRBJ2-1; the D is unclear. The V gene's germline CDR1 is SQVTM and CDR2 ANQGSEA. V was cut by 3 bases and J by 8 bases, with 8 bases left in between. This CDR3 is built from 11 residues. The chain's CDR3 is CSVEPLDEQFF. DNA of the CDR3: TGCAGCGTTGAGCCCCTCGATGAGCAGTTCTTC.

This clonotype has ten or more counts. The genes are TRBV5-4 and TRBJ2-7; TRBD1 aligns across 7 bases. The V gene end was trimmed by 4 bases and the J gene end by 3 bases; junction bases not matched to a gene: 10. Germline V gene data show CDR1 as SGHNT and CDR2 as YYREEE (reference sequence). This CDR3 has 15 residues. The DNA of the CDR3 is TGTGCCAGCAGCCCTGGACAGGCTGAGCTCTACGAGCAGTACTTC. Its translation: CASSPGQAELYEQYF.

The V and J genes are TRBV4-1 and TRBJ2-5; D gene uncertain. With 1 base removed from V and 1 base from J, the gap between germline ends came to 10 bases. Per germline, CDR1 MGHRA and CDR2 YSYEKL. The CDR3 contains 15 residues. For the CDR3, the DNA is TGCGCCAGCAGCCAAGCCGGCCGATTCCAAGAGACCCAGTACTTC. Translation gives CASSQAGRFQETQYF.

This clonotype has just a few counts. The chain recombines TRBV5-5 with TRBJ2-5; D is possibly TRBD1 or TRBD2 (5 bases each). The CDR3 consists of 16 residues. CDR1 and CDR2 (germline): SGHKS, YYEKEE (reference sequence). The V end was cut by 2 bases, the J end by 5 bases, with 19 bases between. The CDR3 DNA reads TGTGCCAGCAGCTTAGCGCCGGGACCCCGGGCGGAGACCCAGTACTTC. It encodes CASSLAPGPRAETQYF.

The CDR3 protein is CASSLTGTEGETQYF. The CDR3, as DNA: TGTGCCAGCAGCTTAACCGGGACAGAGGGGGAGACCCAGTACTTC. This chain joins TRBV11-2 and TRBJ2-5; 7 nucleotides line up with TRBD1. The ends lost 2 bases at V and 5 bases at J; junction bases unmatched: 8. The CDR3 has 15 amino acids. Germline V gives CDR1 SGHAT, CDR2 FQNNGV.

V and J are TRBV27 and TRBJ2-7; unclear D gene. The germline V gene has CDR1 MNHEY and CDR2 SMNVEV (reference sequence). The CDR3 is 14 residues long. The ends were cut back, 2 bases at V and 0 bases at J, with 8 bases in the middle. Written as DNA, the CDR3 is TGTGCCAGCAGTTTAATCGGCAGCTCCTACGAGCAGTACTTC. It translates to CASSLIGSSYEQYF.

The CDR3 coding sequence is TGCGCCAGCAGCCAAGGCGGGGGACTGAGCTCCTACGAGCAGTACTTC. It codes for CASSQGGGLSSYEQYF. V is TRBV4-3 and J is TRBJ2-7; 7 positions match TRBD2. V trimming: 1 base; J trimming: 0 bases; junction bases outside the gene matches: 6. Germline CDR1 reads LGHNA; CDR2 reads YSLEER. The CDR3 loop spans 16 amino acids.

This chain uses TRBV10-3 with TRBJ2-7; 10 bases agree with TRBD2. Germline values: CDR1 ENHRY, CDR2 SYGVKD. The CDR3 is made up of 15 amino acids. The V and J ends lost 3 bases and 4 bases, in that order; junction bases with no gene match: 6. In DNA form, the CDR3 reads TGTGCCATCAGTGAAGGCGCTAGCGGGAGTTACGAGCAGTACTTC. Encoded protein: CAISEGASGSYEQYF.

The genes are TRBV12-3 or TRBV12-4 and TRBJ2-4; 7 nucleotides match TRBD2. V shed 0 bases, J shed 7 bases, and the junction held 12 bases outside the gene matches. The CDR3 spans 17 residues. The CDR3 protein is CASSLAPLGRRGNIQYF. For the CDR3, the DNA is TGTGCCAGCAGTTTAGCGCCTTTGGGGCGGCGGGGGAACATTCAGTACTTC.

This clonotype was detected many times. The V and J genes are TRBV5-1 and TRBJ2-2, with D perhaps assigned TRBD1 or TRBD2 (5 bases each). V gave up 4 bases and J gave up 4 bases, with 17 bases separating them. The CDR3 length is 16 residues. Germline CDR1 is SGHRS and CDR2 is YFSETQ. As DNA, the CDR3 is TGCGCCAGCAGCGAGGGCCCGCTGAGGGGCACCGGGGAGCTGTTTTTT. Translating gives CASSEGPLRGTGELFF. The full variable domain, with the rest looked up from reference TRBV5-1 and TRBJ2-2, is KAGVTQTPRYLIKTRGQQVTLSCSPISGHRSVSWYQQTPGQGLQFLFEYFSETQRNKGNFPGRFSGRQFSNSRSEMNVSTLELGDSALYLCASSEGPLRGTGELFFGEGSRLTVL.